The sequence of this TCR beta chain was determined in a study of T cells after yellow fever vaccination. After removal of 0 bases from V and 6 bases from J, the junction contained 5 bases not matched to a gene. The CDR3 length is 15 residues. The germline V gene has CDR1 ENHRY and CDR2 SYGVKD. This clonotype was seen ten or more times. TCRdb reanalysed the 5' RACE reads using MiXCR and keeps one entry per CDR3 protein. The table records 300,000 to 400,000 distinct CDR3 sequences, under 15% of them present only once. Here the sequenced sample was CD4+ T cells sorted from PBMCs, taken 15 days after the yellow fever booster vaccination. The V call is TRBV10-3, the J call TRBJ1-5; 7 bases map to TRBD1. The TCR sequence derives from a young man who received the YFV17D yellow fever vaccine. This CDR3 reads CAISESGGEGQPQHF. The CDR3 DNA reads TGTGCCATCAGTGAGTCAGGGGGCGAAGGTCAGCCCCAGCATTTT.